The entry below gives a single TCR beta chain sequence along with its context. Antigen specificity is unknown. Each sample's TCRbeta library yielded on average approximately 41,000 productive templates. Assay: immunoSEQ multiplex PCR; the TCRdb copy retains only in-frame clones and omits some. The sample has over 4,000 clones; about 81% are singletons. V lost 1 base to trimming and J lost 3 bases; unmatched junction nucleotides: 14. The germline gives CDR1 SGHDN, CDR2 FVKESK. The CDR3 sequence is 19 residues long. The record originates from a study of STAT3 mutations in large granular lymphocyte leukemia. Study summary: Roughly half the longitudinally sequenced T-LGLL patients had canonical STAT3 mutations. Roughly two fifths of treated T-LGLL patients showed hematologic response to immunosuppression.

Study-wide points: After therapy, about 35% of the 18 patients switched clonotypes, all new clones STAT3 wild type. Every T-LGLL patient had at least one immunodominant TCRbeta clonotype.

The gene calls are TRBV14 and TRBJ2-5, with 10 bases identical to TRBD2. Sequenced sample: peripheral blood mononuclear cells. This receptor was identified in a boy aged 10-17 years with T-cell large granular lymphocyte leukemia. Some clones in this sample may be carry-over from other donors' samples. CDR3 sequence (DNA): TGTGCCAGCAGCCAAGTTGAGACAGCGGGAGGGCCGGGAGAAGAGACCCAGTACTTC. Amino acid sequence: CASSQVETAGGPGEETQYF. The variable domain in full, with the rest retrieved from reference TRBV14 and TRBJ2-5, is EAGVTQFPSHSVIEKGQTVTLRCDPISGHDNLYWYRRVMGKEIKFLLHFVKESKQDESGMPNNRFLAERTGGTYSTLKVQPAELEDSGVYFCASSQVETAGGPGEETQYFGPGTRLLVL.